Following are 15 T cell receptor beta chains from one sample sequenced in a study of T cells in Graves' hyperthyroidism and ophthalmopathy. Amplified TCR beta CDR3 regions came from RNA transcripts. Primed by the HTBI set, a first-round RT-PCR was run on the TCR CDR3. TCRdb recomputed calls from the multiplex PCR reads with MiXCR, one row per CDR3 protein. Of about 610,000 distinct CDR3 sequences listed, just over 45% are singletons. Material: peripheral blood or thyroid tissue (not recorded which). The receptors shown here come from a woman between 18 and 29 years old with Graves' hyperthyroidism.

The sample holds many counts of this clonotype. This sequence joins TRBV5-1 and TRBJ1-1; D might be TRBD1 (5 bases). There are 14 residues in the CDR3. V was cut by 1 base and J by 3 bases, with 10 bases left in between. In germline, CDR1 is SGHRS, CDR2 YFSETQ. CDR3 loop: CASSLTGVDTEAFF. The CDR3 DNA reads TGCGCCAGCAGCTTGACAGGCGTGGACACTGAAGCTTTCTTT. Combining the CDR3 with reference TRBV5-1 and TRBJ1-1 gives the whole variable domain KAGVTQTPRYLIKTRGQQVTLSCSPISGHRSVSWYQQTPGQGLQFLFEYFSETQRNKGNFPGRFSGRQFSNSRSEMNVSTLELGDSALYLCASSLTGVDTEAFFGQGTRLTVV.

V is TRBV7-6 and J is TRBJ2-5, with D perhaps being TRBD1 or TRBD2 (5 bases each). The CDR3 runs 16 residues. Germline V gives CDR1 SGHVS, CDR2 FNYEAQ. The ends were cut back, 5 bases at V and 9 bases at J, with 25 bases in the middle. CDR3 nucleotide sequence: TGTGCCAGCAGCCCACAGGACGGGGAAGGGAATCAGCCCCAGTACTTC. Translated: CASSPQDGEGNQPQYF.

This clonotype was recorded many times. This rearrangement joins TRBV10-3 to TRBJ2-3; TRBD2 agrees at 13 bases. Trimming took 7 bases from V and 5 from J; bases not matched to a gene: 9. The CDR3 sequence is 16 residues long. CDR1 and CDR2 from the germline V gene are ENHRY and SYGVKD. The CDR3 DNA follows: TGTGCCATCACTCCGGGACTAGCGGGATCCCTAGATACGCAGTATTTT. Protein sequence: CAITPGLAGSLDTQYF.

V gene TRBV29-1 combines with J gene TRBJ2-7; the D gene is possibly TRBD2 (5 bases). V was clipped by 6 bases and J by 6 bases, with 15 bases between them. The CDR3 has 12 amino acids. Germline V lookup: CDR1 SQVTM, CDR2 ANQGSEA. As DNA, the CDR3 is TGCAGCGTGGGAGTTCGGGCCGGCGAGCAGTACTTC. Its translation: CSVGVRAGEQYF.

V usage is TRBV7-3 and J usage is TRBJ1-1; 9 bases are shared with TRBD1. V gave up 4 bases and J gave up 3 bases; unmatched junction bases: 6. The CDR3 covers 15 residues. CDR1 and CDR2 from the germline V gene are SGHTA and FQGTGA. The CDR3 DNA follows: TGTGCCAGCAGCTCAACAGGGGGCTCGGACACTGAAGCTTTCTTT. Encoded protein: CASSSTGGSDTEAFF.

In this sample, this clonotype turned up many times. The chain carries TRBV27 and TRBJ1-4; D gene ambiguous. V was cut by 6 bases and J by 8 bases, with 13 bases left in between. CDR1 and CDR2 from the germline V gene are MNHEY and SMNVEV (reference sequence). The CDR3 has 13 residues. The DNA for the CDR3 is TGTGCCAGCAGCTTAGGGTGGGGAGAAAAACTGTTTTTT. It codes for CASSLGWGEKLFF.

The sample holds many counts of this clonotype. The J gene is TRBJ2-5, the V gene TRBV24-1; D is possibly TRBD2 (6 bases). CDR3 length: 15 residues. Looked up from germline, CDR1 is KGHDR and CDR2 is SFDVKD. The V gene lost 5 bases and the J gene lost 5 bases, with 17 bases spanning the gap. CDR3: CATSAAGGLGETQYF. As DNA, the CDR3 is TGTGCCACCAGTGCTGCCGGGGGATTGGGGGAGACCCAGTACTTC.

This clonotype came up many times. The rearrangement uses TRBV6-5 and TRBJ2-7; maybe TRBD2 (6 bases). The germline V gene encodes CDR1 MNHEY and CDR2 SVGAGI. The CDR3 sequence is 14 residues long. Trimming took 4 bases from V and 7 from J, leaving 17 bases between them. In DNA form, the CDR3 reads TGTGCCAGCAGTTCCGGGGGACTGCTATCGGAGCAGTACTTC. It is translated as CASSSGGLLSEQYF.

The V gene is TRBV7-9, the J gene TRBJ2-2, with 10 bases matching TRBD1. The CDR3 loop spans 14 amino acids. Germline loops: CDR1 SEHNR, CDR2 FQNEAQ (reference sequence). V lost 7 bases, J lost 8 bases, and 7 bases stayed unmatched. As DNA, the CDR3 is TGTGCCAGCAAAAGACAGGGGGCTGGAGGGGAGCTGTTTTTT. Its protein product is CASKRQGAGGELFF.

V usage is TRBV7-8 and J usage is TRBJ2-5; 8 bases are a match to TRBD2. From germline, CDR1 is SGHVS and CDR2 FQNEAQ. J lost 3 bases, V lost 5 bases, and 11 bases had no gene match. This CDR3 is built from 16 residues. The CDR3 DNA is TGTGCCAGCAGCCACCTCGGCCAACTAGCGGAAGAGACCCAGTACTTC. Translated: CASSHLGQLAEETQYF.

This clonotype was picked up a small number of times. The V and J genes are TRBV5-5 and TRBJ1-2, with D hard to call. Per the germline V gene, CDR1 is SGHKS and CDR2 is YYEKEE (reference sequence). Trimming pared 0 bases from V and 4 bases from J, leaving 16 bases between. This CDR3 has 16 amino acids. CDR3 loop: CASSLGASSLLYGYTF. For the CDR3, the DNA is TGTGCCAGCAGCTTGGGGGCAAGCAGCCTACTCTATGGCTACACCTTC.

CDR3 nucleotides: TGCAGTGCCCCCAGGAGGACAGGGGGTAGTTCACCCCTCCACTTT. As protein: CSAPRRTGGSSPLHF. V usage is TRBV20-1 and J usage is TRBJ1-6; 10 bases line up with TRBD1. The V gene's germline CDR1 is DFQATT and CDR2 SNEGSKA (reference sequence). The CDR3 consists of 15 residues. Germline trimming cut 6 bases from V and 9 bases from J; bases unmatched to any gene: 11.

This clonotype was seen at least ten times. J is TRBJ2-5 and V is TRBV3-1; D is tentatively TRBD1 or TRBD2 (6 bases each). This CDR3 has 13 amino acids. V was cut by 8 bases and J by 1 base, with 11 bases left in between. CDR1 and CDR2 (germline): LGHDT, YNNKEL (reference sequence). CDR3 coding DNA: TGTGCCAGCGAGGGGGGCGGCCAAGAGACCCAGTACTTC. Amino acid sequence: CASEGGGQETQYF.

The chain links TRBV10-3 to TRBJ2-1; D perhaps matches TRBD2 (5 bases). The V gene's germline CDR1 is ENHRY and CDR2 SYGVKD. The CDR3 runs to 14 residues. V was pared by 5 bases and J by 10 bases, with 18 bases between. For the CDR3, the DNA is TGTGCCATCAGTCCCGAGCTAGCTTCTGGGGAGCAGTTCTTC. Protein sequence: CAISPELASGEQFF.

The chain uses TRBV7-6 and TRBJ2-7; TRBD2 agrees at 14 bases. The J call is in doubt because the DNA end fits TRBJ2-1 better. CDR1 and CDR2 (germline): SGHVS, FNYEAQ. The CDR3 covers 16 residues. In nucleotides, the CDR3 is TGTGCCAGCAGCCGAATCCCGGGACTAGCGGGAGACGAGCAGTTCTTC. Amino acid sequence: CASSRIPGLAGDEQFF.